What follows describes a single TCR beta chain. This entry belongs to a study of blood T cells in healthy people across ages. The overall study: Capture by template switching was about one barcoded beta molecule per two T cells.

The CDR3 totals 14 residues. The V gene end was trimmed by 7 bases and the J gene end by 1 base; junction bases not matched to a gene: 0. Germline V gives CDR1 SGHTA, CDR2 FQGTGA. The authors ran a second PCR of about 6 to 11 cycles using a sample-barcoded 5' primer and a J-beta primer mix. Using its own MiXCR run on the 5' RACE reads, TCRdb lists one record per CDR3 protein. Of under 700,000 distinct CDR3 sequences in the sample, around 24% were seen once. The sample was also reused in another study, on T cells of mothers and their children.

The sample consisted of blood. The chain recombines TRBV7-3 with TRBJ2-2, with 10 bases fitting TRBD2. The source of this sequence is a boy aged 5-17 years in good health. For the CDR3, the DNA is TGTGCCAGCAAGCGGGGGGGGAACACCGGGGAGCTGTTTTTT. Translating gives CASKRGGNTGELFF.